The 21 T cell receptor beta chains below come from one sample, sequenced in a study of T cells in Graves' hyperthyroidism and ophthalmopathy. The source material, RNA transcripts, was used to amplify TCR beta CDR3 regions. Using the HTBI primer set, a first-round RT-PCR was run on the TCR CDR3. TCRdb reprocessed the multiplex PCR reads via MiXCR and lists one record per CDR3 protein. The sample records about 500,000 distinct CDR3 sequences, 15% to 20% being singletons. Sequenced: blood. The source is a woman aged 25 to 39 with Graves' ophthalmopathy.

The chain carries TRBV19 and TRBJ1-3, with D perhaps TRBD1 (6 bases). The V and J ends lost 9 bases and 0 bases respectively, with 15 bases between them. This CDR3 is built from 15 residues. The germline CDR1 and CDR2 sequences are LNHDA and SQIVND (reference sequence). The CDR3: CASTLGGGSGNTIYF. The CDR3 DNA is TGTGCCAGCACCCTAGGAGGGGGCTCTGGAAACACCATATATTTT.

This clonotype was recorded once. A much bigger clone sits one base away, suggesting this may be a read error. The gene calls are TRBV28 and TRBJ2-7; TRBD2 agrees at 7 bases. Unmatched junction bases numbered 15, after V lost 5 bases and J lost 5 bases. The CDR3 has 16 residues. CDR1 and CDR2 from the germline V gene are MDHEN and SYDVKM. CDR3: CASSRVTARESHEQYF. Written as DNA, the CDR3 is TGTGCCAGCAGTCGGGTAACTGCGCGGGAGAGTCACGAGCAGTACTTC.

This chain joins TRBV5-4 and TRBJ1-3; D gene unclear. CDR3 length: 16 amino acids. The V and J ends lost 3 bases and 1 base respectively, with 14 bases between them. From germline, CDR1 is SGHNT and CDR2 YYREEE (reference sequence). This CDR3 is CASSSSLGISGNTIYF. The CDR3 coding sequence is TGTGCCAGCAGCTCCTCCCTTGGGATATCTGGAAACACCATATATTTT.

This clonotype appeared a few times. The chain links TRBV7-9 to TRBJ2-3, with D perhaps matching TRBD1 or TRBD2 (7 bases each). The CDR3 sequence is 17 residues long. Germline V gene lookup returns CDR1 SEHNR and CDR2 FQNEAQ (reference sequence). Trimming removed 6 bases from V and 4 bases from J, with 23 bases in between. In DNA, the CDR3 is TGTGCCAGCAGTTCCCGACAAGGGGGCGGGGGCCCAGATACGCAGTATTTT. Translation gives CASSSRQGGGGPDTQYF.

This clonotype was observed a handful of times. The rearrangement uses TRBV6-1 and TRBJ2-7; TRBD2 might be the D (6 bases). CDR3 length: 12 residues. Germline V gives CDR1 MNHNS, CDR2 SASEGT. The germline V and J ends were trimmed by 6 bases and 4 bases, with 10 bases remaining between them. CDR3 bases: TGTGCCAGCAGGGAGGAGGGTTACGAGCAGTACTTC. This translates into CASREEGYEQYF.

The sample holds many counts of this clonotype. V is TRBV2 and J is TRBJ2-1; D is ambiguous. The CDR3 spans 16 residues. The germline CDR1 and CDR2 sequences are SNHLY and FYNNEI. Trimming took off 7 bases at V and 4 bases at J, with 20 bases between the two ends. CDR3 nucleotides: TGTGCCAGCACGGAAGGAGAGGAAGATTGGTACAATGAGCAGTTCTTC. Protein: CASTEGEEDWYNEQFF.

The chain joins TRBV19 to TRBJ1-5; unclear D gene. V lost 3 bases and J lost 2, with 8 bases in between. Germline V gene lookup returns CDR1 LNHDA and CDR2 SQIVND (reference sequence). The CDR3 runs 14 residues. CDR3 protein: CASSMSVGNQPQHF. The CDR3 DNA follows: TGTGCCAGTAGTATGTCAGTTGGCAATCAGCCCCAGCATTTT.

DNA of the CDR3: TGTGCCAGTAGTATAGTAGCGGGAAACTACGAGCAGTACTTC. It is translated as CASSIVAGNYEQYF. The rearrangement links TRBV19 to TRBJ2-7, with TRBD2 matching 8 bases. The V gene end was trimmed by 1 base and the J gene end by 3 bases; junction bases not matched to a gene: 2. Germline CDR1 reads LNHDA; CDR2 reads SQIVND (reference sequence). This CDR3 is 14 amino acids long.

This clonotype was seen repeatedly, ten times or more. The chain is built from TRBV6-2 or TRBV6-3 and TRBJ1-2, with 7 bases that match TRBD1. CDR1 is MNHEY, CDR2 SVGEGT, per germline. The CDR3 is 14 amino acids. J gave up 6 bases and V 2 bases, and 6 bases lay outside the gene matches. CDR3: CASSYPGQRHGYTF. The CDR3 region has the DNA TGTGCCAGCAGTTACCCGGGACAGCGGCATGGCTACACCTTC.

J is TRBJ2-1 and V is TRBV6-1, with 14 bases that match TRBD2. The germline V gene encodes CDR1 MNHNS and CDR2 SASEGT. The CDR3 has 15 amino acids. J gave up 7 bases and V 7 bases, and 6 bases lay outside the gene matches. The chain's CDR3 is CASITGTSGSNEQFF. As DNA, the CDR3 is TGTGCCAGCATAACCGGGACTAGCGGGAGTAATGAGCAGTTCTTC.

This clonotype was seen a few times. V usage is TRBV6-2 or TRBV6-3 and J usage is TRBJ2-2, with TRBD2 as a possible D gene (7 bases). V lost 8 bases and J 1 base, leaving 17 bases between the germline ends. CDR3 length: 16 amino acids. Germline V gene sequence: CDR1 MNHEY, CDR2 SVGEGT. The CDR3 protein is CASGGLAEGNTGELFF. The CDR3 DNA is TGTGCCAGCGGGGGGCTAGCGGAGGGGAACACCGGGGAGCTGTTTTTT.

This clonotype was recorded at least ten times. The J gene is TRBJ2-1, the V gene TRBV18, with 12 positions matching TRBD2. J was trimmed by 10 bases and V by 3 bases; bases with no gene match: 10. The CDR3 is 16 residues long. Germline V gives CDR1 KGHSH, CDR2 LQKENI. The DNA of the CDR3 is TGTGCCAGCTCACCGATGGGACTAGCGGGCCAAGCCGAGCAGTTCTTC. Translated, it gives CASSPMGLAGQAEQFF.

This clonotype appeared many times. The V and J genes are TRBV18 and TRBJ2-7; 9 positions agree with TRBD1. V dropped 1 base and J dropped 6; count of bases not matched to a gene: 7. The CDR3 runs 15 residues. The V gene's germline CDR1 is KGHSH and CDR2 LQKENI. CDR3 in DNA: TGTGCCAGCTCACCACAAAAAGGACAGGGGAGCGAGCAGTACTTC. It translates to CASSPQKGQGSEQYF.

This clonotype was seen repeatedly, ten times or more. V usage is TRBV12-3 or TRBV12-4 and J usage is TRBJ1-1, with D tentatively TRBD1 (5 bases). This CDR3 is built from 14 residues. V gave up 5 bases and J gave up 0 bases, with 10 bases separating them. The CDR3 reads CASSLLTVNTEAFF. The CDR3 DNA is TGTGCCAGCAGTCTTCTGACAGTGAACACTGAAGCTTTCTTT.

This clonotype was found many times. The CDR3 here is CASSTLGGTPEETQYF. The CDR3, as DNA: TGTGCCAGCAGTACCCTGGGCGGGACCCCGGAGGAGACCCAGTACTTC. The chain combines TRBV27 with TRBJ2-5, with D possibly matching TRBD2 (6 bases). Trimming left V 5 bases short and J 5 bases short, with 21 bases between. The CDR3 extends over 16 amino acids. Germline CDR1 reads MNHEY; CDR2 reads SMNVEV (reference sequence).

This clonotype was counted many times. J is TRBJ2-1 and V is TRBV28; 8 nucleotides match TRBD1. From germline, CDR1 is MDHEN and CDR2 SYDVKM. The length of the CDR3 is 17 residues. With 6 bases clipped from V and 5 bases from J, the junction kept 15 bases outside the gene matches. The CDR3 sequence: CASRLDRGQVANNEQFF. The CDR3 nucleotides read TGTGCCAGCAGGCTCGACAGGGGCCAAGTCGCCAACAATGAGCAGTTCTTC.

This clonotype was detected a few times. CDR3 protein: CSAYGRVSDTQYF. The CDR3 coding sequence is TGCAGTGCTTACGGCAGGGTCAGCGATACGCAGTATTTT. V is TRBV20-1 and J is TRBJ2-3, with D tentatively TRBD1 (5 bases). V lost 5 bases to trimming and J lost 6 bases, with 15 bases between them. This CDR3 is 13 amino acids long. Germline-derived CDR1 and CDR2 are DFQATT and SNEGSKA (reference sequence).

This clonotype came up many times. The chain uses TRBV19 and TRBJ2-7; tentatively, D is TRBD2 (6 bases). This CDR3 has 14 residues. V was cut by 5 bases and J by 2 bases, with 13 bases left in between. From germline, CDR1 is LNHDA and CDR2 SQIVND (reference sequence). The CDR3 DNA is TGTGCCAGTAGTTACCGGGACTTACCCTACGAGCAGTACTTC. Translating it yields CASSYRDLPYEQYF. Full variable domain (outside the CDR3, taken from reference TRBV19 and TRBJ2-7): DGGITQSPKYLFRKEGQNVTLSCEQNLNHDAMYWYRQDPGQGLRLIYYSQIVNDFQKGDIAEGYSVSREKKESFPLTVTSAQKNPTAFYLCASSYRDLPYEQYFGPGTRLTVT.

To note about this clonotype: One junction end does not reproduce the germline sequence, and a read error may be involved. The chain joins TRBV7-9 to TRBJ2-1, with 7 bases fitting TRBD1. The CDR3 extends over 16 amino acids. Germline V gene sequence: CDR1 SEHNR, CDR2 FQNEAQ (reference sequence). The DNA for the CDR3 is TGTGCCAGCAGCTACTCTCCCTGGGACAGTTACAATGAGCAGCTCTTC. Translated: CASSYSPWDSYNEQLF.

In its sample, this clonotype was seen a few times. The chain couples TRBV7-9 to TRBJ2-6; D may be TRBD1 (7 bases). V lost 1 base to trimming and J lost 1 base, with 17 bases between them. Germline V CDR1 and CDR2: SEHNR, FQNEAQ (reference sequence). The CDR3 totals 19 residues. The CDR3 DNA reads TGTGCCAGCAGCTTAGTCGAGACAGGGACTTGGTCTGGGGCCAACGTCCTGACTTTC. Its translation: CASSLVETGTWSGANVLTF.

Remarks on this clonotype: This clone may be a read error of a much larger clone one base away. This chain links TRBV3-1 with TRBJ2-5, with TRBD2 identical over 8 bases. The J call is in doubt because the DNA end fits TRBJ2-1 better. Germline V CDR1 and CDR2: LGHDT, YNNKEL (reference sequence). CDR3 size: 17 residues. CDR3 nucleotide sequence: TGTGCCAGCAGCCCCCCAGGGACGGGAGGGCTCGTTGAGACCCAGTTCTTC. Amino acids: CASSPPGTGGLVETQFF.